The 3 T cell receptor beta chains in this list originate from one sample, sequenced in a study of CD8+ T cells in alopecia areata. RNA was extracted and reverse transcribed into cDNA as the sequencing template. Method: immunoSEQ multiplex PCR; TCRdb's copy keeps in-frame clones and lacks some. The sample lists about 99,000 clones, roughly half occurring once. Material for sequencing was CD4+ T cells sorted from blood. Every receptor here comes from a human donor in good health.

The chain recombines TRBV29-1 with TRBJ1-6, with 7 bases identical to TRBD1. Germline V CDR1 and CDR2: SQVTM, ANQGSEA. This CDR3 has 12 residues. J gave up 5 bases and V 7 bases, and 2 bases lay outside the gene matches. The CDR3 protein is CSAGQDNSPLHF. In DNA form, the CDR3 reads TGCAGCGCTGGACAGGATAATTCACCCCTCCACTTT. The full variable domain, in which reference TRBV29-1 and TRBJ1-6 provide the parts outside the CDR3, is SAVISQKPSRDICQRGTSLTIQCQVDSQVTMMFWYRQQPGQSLTLIATANQGSEATYESGFVIDKFPISRPNLTFSTLTVSNMSPEDSSIYLCSAGQDNSPLHFGNGTRLTVT.

By proportion, this clone is medium-sized. J is TRBJ2-1 and V is TRBV7-2; weak D call: TRBD2 (6 bases). Germline assignment: CDR1 SGHTA and CDR2 FQGNSA. This CDR3 is built from 16 residues. The V end was cut by 1 base, the J end by 3 bases, with 13 bases between. This CDR3 reads CASSLGPSVIYNEQFF. CDR3 in DNA: TGTGCCAGCAGCTTAGGCCCTAGCGTTATCTACAATGAGCAGTTCTTC.

This rearrangement joins TRBV7-9 to TRBJ2-5; D assignment may be TRBD1 or TRBD2 (6 bases each). The J call may be mistaken, given a closer DNA end match to TRBJ2-7. CDR3 length equals 11 residues. Germline CDR1 and CDR2: SEHNR and FQNEAQ (reference sequence). The CDR3 coding sequence is TGTATCTTACAGGGAGGCTACGAGCAGTACTTC. It translates to CILQGGYEQYF.